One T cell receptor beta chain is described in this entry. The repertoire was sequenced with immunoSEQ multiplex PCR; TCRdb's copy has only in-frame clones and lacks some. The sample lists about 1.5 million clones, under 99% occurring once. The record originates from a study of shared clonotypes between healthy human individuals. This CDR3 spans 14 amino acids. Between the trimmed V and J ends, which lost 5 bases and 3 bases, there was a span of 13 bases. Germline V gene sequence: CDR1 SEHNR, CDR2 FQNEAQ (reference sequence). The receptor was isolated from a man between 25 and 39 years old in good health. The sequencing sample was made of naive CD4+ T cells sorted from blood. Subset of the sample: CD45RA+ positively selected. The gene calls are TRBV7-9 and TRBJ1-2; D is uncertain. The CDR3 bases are TGTGCCAGCAGCATCCCACTCAGACACTATGGCTACACCTTC. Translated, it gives CASSIPLRHYGYTF.